The sequence of this TCR beta chain was determined in a study of blood T cell repertoires in COVID-19 (dated by TCRdb to 2019 to 2021). Some background on the complete study: The collaborator samples originated in the United States, Italy and Spain and spanned the acute and convalescent phases of COVID-19. The material from the prospective study consisted of cDNA or gDNA derived from T cells, B-cell-depleted T cells, or PBMCs. Deeply sampled blood TCRbeta repertoires from subjects exposed to, actively infected with, or recovered from COVID-19 were included in the dataset. The repertoires were made available in a free public database intended to serve as a resource for research on the immune response to SARS-CoV-2. The samples were drawn from two sources: the first 160 participants of the ongoing ImmuneRACE study, and fewer than 1,500 subjects contributed by 6 global collaborators. Sample metadata almost always included a de-identified subject ID, COVID-19 status, age in years and sex. Where available, HLA class I and class II types were taken from metadata supplied by the sample provider and were not determined by assay-based typing. The investigation overall reported the following: The quantity of clinical and demographic metadata differed by source and by participant and was supplied without curation.

The immunoSEQ Assay, a bias-controlled multiplex PCR, was used to amplify TCRbeta CDR3 regions from genomic DNA. The original methods were these. Within the assay, amplification of reference gene primers was used to estimate how many nucleated cells each sample contained. Sequence reads were collapsed and filtered to measure the absolute abundance of every unique TCRbeta CDR3 rearrangement. For each sample, productive Simpson clonality was calculated as the square root of Simpson's diversity index across productive rearrangements. As stored in TCRdb, this immuneACCESS dataset retains in-frame rearrangements with V and J assigned. A fraction of the clones does not appear; measured against another copy, unresolved V genes explain less than half of the discrepancy, and the remainder lacks a known reason. The V and J calls and clone size are taken from that table; D and trimming were inferred from the DNA. The sample table shows more than 10,000 clones, and about 80% are seen once. Clones ranked in the top ten supply around 43% of the sample.

As regards this clone: This clone's antigen is unknown. The record has no base qualities; no much larger clone is one base away.

Whole blood was collected in K2EDTA tubes by collaborating institutions according to the institutions' own protocols. For TCRbeta analysis, collaborator samples were shipped as frozen whole blood, as isolated PBMCs, or as DNA extracted from either sample type. At the junction V is shortened by 4 bases and J by 6 bases, with 11 bases in between. Sequences SGHTA (CDR1) and FQGNSA (CDR2) are obtained from the germline V gene. The CDR3 sequence holds 13 residues, the cysteine and phenylalanine included. Only CDR3 DNA is held: 39 bases, read in frame from base 1. The source of this sequence is a woman at least 80 years old with acute or convalescent COVID-19. Here the chain combines TRBV7-2 and TRBJ2-3, with TRBD2 tentatively as D gene (5 bases match). Sequences were obtained from peripheral blood. This receptor has the CDR3 CASSSKRGDTQYF. The bases are TGTGCCAGCAGCTCGAAACGAGGGGATACGCAGTATTTT.